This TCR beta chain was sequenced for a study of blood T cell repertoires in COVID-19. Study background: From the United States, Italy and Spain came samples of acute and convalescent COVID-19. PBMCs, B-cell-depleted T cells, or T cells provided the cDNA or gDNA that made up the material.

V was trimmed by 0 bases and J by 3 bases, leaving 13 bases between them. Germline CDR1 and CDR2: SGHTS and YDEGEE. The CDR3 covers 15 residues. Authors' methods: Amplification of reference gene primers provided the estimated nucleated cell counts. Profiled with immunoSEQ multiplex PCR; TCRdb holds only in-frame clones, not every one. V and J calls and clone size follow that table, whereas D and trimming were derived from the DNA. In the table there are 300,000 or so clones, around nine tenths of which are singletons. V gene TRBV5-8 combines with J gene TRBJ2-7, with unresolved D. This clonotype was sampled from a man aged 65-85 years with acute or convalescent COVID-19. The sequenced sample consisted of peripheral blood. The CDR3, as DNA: TGTGCCAGCAGCTTGGGGCCGACTCACAACTACGAGCAGTACTTC. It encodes CASSLGPTHNYEQYF.